Below, one T cell receptor (beta chain) is given with its context. PCR used 60 Vbeta primers and 13 Jbeta primers. Profiled with immunoSEQ multiplex PCR; TCRdb holds only in-frame clones, not every one. The sample lists 100,000 to 120,000 clones; about three quarters were seen once. These data are taken from a study of cytomegalovirus exposure and HLA in healthy donors. CDR1 is KGHSH and CDR2 is LQKENI in the germline V gene. This CDR3 region has 14 residues. V was pared by 3 bases and J by 4 bases, with 1 base of the junction left unmatched. The receptor's source is a woman in her thirties or forties in good health and CMV-seropositive. Sequencing used PBMCs. The chain couples TRBV18 to TRBJ2-7, with TRBD2 matching over 12 bases. CDR3 sequence: CASSPGTSGYEQYF. The CDR3 bases are TGTGCCAGCTCACCGGGGACTAGCGGGTACGAGCAGTACTTC.